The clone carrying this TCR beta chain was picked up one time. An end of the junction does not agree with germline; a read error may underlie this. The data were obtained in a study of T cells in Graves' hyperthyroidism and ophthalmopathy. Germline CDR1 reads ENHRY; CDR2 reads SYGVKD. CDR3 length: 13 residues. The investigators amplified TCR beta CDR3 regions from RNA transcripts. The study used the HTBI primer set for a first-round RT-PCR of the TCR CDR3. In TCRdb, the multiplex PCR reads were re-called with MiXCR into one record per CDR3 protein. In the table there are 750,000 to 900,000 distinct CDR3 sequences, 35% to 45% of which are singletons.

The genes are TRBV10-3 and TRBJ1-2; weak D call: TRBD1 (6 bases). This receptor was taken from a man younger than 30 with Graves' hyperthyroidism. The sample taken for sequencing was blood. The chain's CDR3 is CASSHRVDYGYTF. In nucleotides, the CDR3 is TGTGCCAGCAGTCACAGGGTGGACTATGGCTACACCTTC.